A single sample is the source of the 25 T cell receptor beta chains below, sequenced in a study of T cell changes during pregnancy in multiple sclerosis. TCRdb keeps only in-frame clones here, not all; method: immunoSEQ multiplex PCR. This table has some 41,000 clones, about nine tenths appearing once. The sequences come from CD4+ T cells from peripheral blood mononuclear cells, collected in the first trimester of pregnancy. The receptor source for this set is a female donor with multiple sclerosis, enrolled in a pregnancy study.

The rearrangement joins TRBV6-1 to TRBJ1-5; no clear D. The CDR3 totals 14 residues. V was cut by 8 bases and J by 3 bases, with 14 bases left in between. Per the germline V gene, CDR1 is MNHNS and CDR2 is SASEGT. The CDR3: CASGGEMNNQPQHF. The CDR3 region has the DNA TGTGCCAGCGGCGGAGAAATGAACAATCAGCCCCAGCATTTT.

V is TRBV30 and J is TRBJ1-2, with a weak D call TRBD1 (6 bases). The CDR3 covers 12 residues. Germline values: CDR1 GTSNPN, CDR2 SVGIG (reference sequence). Trimming left V 1 base short and J 4 bases short, with 7 bases between. The CDR3 is CAWSGTAYGYTF. The CDR3 DNA follows: TGTGCCTGGAGTGGGACAGCCTATGGCTACACCTTC.

CDR3 bases: TGTGCCAGCAGTCAAGACATCGCAAATCAGCCCCAGCATTTT. It is translated as CASSQDIANQPQHF. This chain joins TRBV2 and TRBJ1-5; D gene unclear. The CDR3 covers 14 residues. V dropped 5 bases and J dropped 4 bases, with 12 bases sitting between them. Looked up from germline, CDR1 is SNHLY and CDR2 is FYNNEI.

V is TRBV11-2 and J is TRBJ2-5, with TRBD1 identical over 12 bases. Germline-derived CDR1 and CDR2 are SGHAT and FQNNGV. V trimming: 5 bases; J trimming: 4 bases; junction bases outside the gene matches: 5. The CDR3 has 15 amino acids. The CDR3 DNA is TGTGCCAGCAGCCTGGGGACAGGGGGCGGAGAGACCCAGTACTTC. This codes for CASSLGTGGGETQYF.

The V and J genes are TRBV10-2 and TRBJ1-1; 8 bases are shared with TRBD1. Germline-derived CDR1 and CDR2 are WSHSY and SAAADI. Losses at the gene ends were 6 bases for V and 0 bases for J; bases not matched to a gene: 12. This CDR3 contains 17 residues. The DNA for the CDR3 is TGCGCCAGCAGGACAGGGGCTGGGGGGACCTTGAACACTGAAGCTTTCTTT. Its translation: CASRTGAGGTLNTEAFF.

The rearrangement links TRBV11-2 to TRBJ1-3, with TRBD1 matching 7 bases. Germline V gene data show CDR1 as SGHAT and CDR2 as FQNNGV. The ends lost 5 bases at V and 2 bases at J; junction bases unmatched: 9. This CDR3 is built from 16 residues. The CDR3 region is CASSKTGRRAGNTIYF. Written as DNA, the CDR3 is TGTGCCAGCAGCAAGACAGGGCGTAGGGCTGGAAACACCATATATTTT. Based on the CDR3 plus reference TRBV11-2 and TRBJ1-3, the full variable domain is EAGVAQSPRYKIIEKRQSVAFWCNPISGHATLYWYQQILGQGPKLLIQFQNNGVVDDSQLPKDRFSAERLKGVDSTLKIQPAKLEDSAVYLCASSKTGRRAGNTIYFGEGSWLTVV.

This chain uses TRBV6-4 with TRBJ2-3, with TRBD2 identical over 8 bases. V lost 1 base to trimming and J lost 0 bases; unmatched junction nucleotides: 6. The CDR3 length is 17 residues. Germline V CDR1 and CDR2: MRHNA, SNTAGT. The CDR3 bases are TGTGCCAGCAGTGACTGGACTAGCCGATCTAGCACAGATACGCAGTATTTT. Residues: CASSDWTSRSSTDTQYF.

The rearrangement uses TRBV6-6 and TRBJ1-5, with unresolved D. Trimming left V 0 bases short and J 0 bases short, with 6 bases between. CDR3 length equals 15 residues. The germline V gene encodes CDR1 MNHNY and CDR2 SVGAGI (reference sequence). The CDR3, as DNA: TGTGCCAGCAGTTACTCCTACTCTAGCAATCAGCCCCAGCATTTT. Its translation is CASSYSYSSNQPQHF.

V usage is TRBV18 and J usage is TRBJ2-2; 12 bases agree with TRBD2. The CDR3 covers 18 residues. V was pared by 4 bases and J by 2 bases, with 8 bases of the junction left unmatched. Looked up from germline, CDR1 is KGHSH and CDR2 is LQKENI. CDR3 amino acids: CASSRSTSGSRNTGELFF. Written as DNA, the CDR3 is TGTGCCAGCTCACGATCGACTAGCGGGAGCCGTAACACCGGGGAGCTGTTTTTT. Based on the CDR3 plus reference TRBV18 and TRBJ2-2, the full variable domain is NAGVMQNPRHLVRRRGQEARLRCSPMKGHSHVYWYRQLPEEGLKFMVYLQKENIIDESGMPKERFSAEFPKEGPSILRIQQVVRGDSAAYFCASSRSTSGSRNTGELFFGEGSRLTVL.

The V and J genes are TRBV7-9 and TRBJ2-3, with D hard to call. Germline V gene data show CDR1 as SEHNR and CDR2 as FQNEAQ (reference sequence). CDR3 length: 13 amino acids. Trimming took off 2 bases at V and 4 bases at J, with 7 bases between the two ends. The CDR3 protein is CASSLMAPDTQYF. The DNA of the CDR3 is TGTGCCAGCAGCTTAATGGCCCCAGATACGCAGTATTTT.

V gene TRBV6-1 combines with J gene TRBJ2-5, with D perhaps TRBD2 (6 bases). Germline V gives CDR1 MNHNS, CDR2 SASEGT. The CDR3 runs to 15 residues. The ends were cut back, 3 bases at V and 5 bases at J, with 16 bases in the middle. The CDR3 loop reads CASSEMRGGGETQYF. The CDR3 nucleotides read TGTGCCAGCAGTGAGATGAGGGGAGGTGGGGAGACCCAGTACTTC.

The rearrangement joins TRBV2 to TRBJ1-3; no clear D gene. There are 16 residues in the CDR3. Trimming stripped 4 bases from V and 0 bases from J, with 13 bases between. CDR1 and CDR2 (germline): SNHLY, FYNNEI. CDR3 in DNA: TGTGCCAGCAGTGTTGAGGAGGGTTACTCTGGAAACACCATATATTTT. Protein sequence: CASSVEEGYSGNTIYF.

The chain couples TRBV19 to TRBJ1-5, with D maybe TRBD1 (5 bases). The V gene lost 5 bases and the J gene lost 4 bases, with 12 bases spanning the gap. This CDR3 is 14 amino acids long. CDR1 LNHDA and CDR2 SQIVND come from the germline V gene (reference sequence). In DNA, the CDR3 is TGTGCCAGTAGTCGGCAGGGTGCGAATCAGCCCCAGCATTTT. Its translation is CASSRQGANQPQHF.

V gene TRBV30 combines with J gene TRBJ1-1; D gene uncertain. The CDR3 loop spans 11 amino acids. Per the germline V gene, CDR1 is GTSNPN and CDR2 is SVGIG (reference sequence). Deletions cut 6 bases from V and 3 bases from J, with 8 bases between. CDR3 DNA sequence: TGTGCCTGCCTATTGGACACTGAAGCTTTCTTT. The encoded protein is CACLLDTEAFF.

Only one count was recorded for this clone. In nucleotides, the CDR3 is TGCGCCAGCAGCTCTGGGACAGTCTCTGGGGCCAACGTCCTGACTTTC. It encodes CASSSGTVSGANVLTF. The V and J genes are TRBV5-1 and TRBJ2-6; 7 positions agree with TRBD1. Germline V gene data show CDR1 as SGHRS and CDR2 as YFSETQ. After removal of 3 bases from V and 0 bases from J, the junction contained 3 bases not matched to a gene. The CDR3 covers 16 residues.

This clone showed up just once. Other DNA sequences in this specimen translate into the identical CDR3. CDR3 DNA sequence: TGTGCCAGCAGTGCTCTAGGGGGCACTGAAGCTTTCTTT. Translation: CASSALGGTEAFF. The chain links TRBV6-1 to TRBJ1-1; a possible D gene is TRBD1 (6 bases). V was shortened by 4 bases and J by 4 bases, with 10 bases between the two germline ends. Germline V gene data show CDR1 as MNHNS and CDR2 as SASEGT. This CDR3 has 13 amino acids.

The V call is TRBV6-1, the J call TRBJ2-7; 9 bases match TRBD2. V gave up 9 bases and J gave up 6 bases; unmatched junction bases: 12. Germline-derived CDR1 and CDR2 are MNHNS and SASEGT. The CDR3 has 14 amino acids. In nucleotides, the CDR3 is TGTGCCAGTTCACCCGGCGGGAGGGCCTCCGAGCAGTACTTC. This codes for CASSPGGRASEQYF.

The chain links TRBV11-2 to TRBJ2-7; 8 nucleotides agree with TRBD2. With V trimmed by 2 bases and J by 6 bases, 9 bases remained unmatched. The CDR3 covers 15 residues. Germline V gene data show CDR1 as SGHAT and CDR2 as FQNNGV. CDR3 sequence reads: CASSLIREGRSEQYF. The CDR3 nucleotides are TGTGCCAGCAGCTTAATACGGGAGGGCCGGAGCGAGCAGTACTTC.

The chain uses TRBV7-9 and TRBJ1-1; D gene ambiguous. Per germline, CDR1 SEHNR and CDR2 FQNEAQ (reference sequence). V was trimmed by 5 bases and J by 5 bases, leaving 15 bases between them. CDR3 length: 14 residues. The CDR3: CASSHTSPRTEAFF. DNA for the CDR3: TGTGCCAGCAGCCACACATCCCCGCGGACTGAAGCTTTCTTT.

The genes are TRBV10-1 and TRBJ2-7; 13 bases match TRBD2. Trimming at V came to 5 bases and at J to 0 bases, leaving 7 bases not matched to a gene. Germline values: CDR1 WNHNN, CDR2 SYGVQD (reference sequence). The CDR3 totals 17 residues. The CDR3 DNA reads as TGCGCCAGCAGTCCCCGGACTAGCGGGGGTCTCTCCTACGAGCAGTACTTC. This gives the protein CASSPRTSGGLSYEQYF.

This clone is a singleton in its sample. The chain recombines TRBV10-1 with TRBJ2-7; 8 bases agree with TRBD1. V dropped 5 bases and J dropped 5; count of bases not matched to a gene: 5. The germline V gene encodes CDR1 WNHNN and CDR2 SYGVQD (reference sequence). This CDR3 has 13 residues. The CDR3: CASSIQGANEQYF. CDR3 in DNA: TGCGCCAGCAGTATTCAGGGGGCCAACGAGCAGTACTTC.

The genes are TRBV6-5 and TRBJ1-1; D gene unclear. CDR1 is MNHEY, CDR2 SVGAGI, per germline. This CDR3 has 14 amino acids. V was shortened by 5 bases and J by 4 bases, with 14 bases between the two germline ends. CDR3 loop: CASSRDTRVTEAFF. The CDR3, as DNA: TGTGCCAGCAGTCGAGACACCCGTGTCACTGAAGCTTTCTTT.

V usage is TRBV27 and J usage is TRBJ2-3, with TRBD1 identical over 8 bases. Germline V CDR1 and CDR2: MNHEY, SMNVEV (reference sequence). The CDR3 consists of 12 residues. Trimming cost V 4 bases and J 8 bases; bases outside gene matches: 2. The chain's CDR3 is CASSSGGGTQYF. CDR3 in DNA: TGTGCCAGCAGTTCAGGGGGCGGTACGCAGTATTTT.

The V gene is TRBV2, the J gene TRBJ2-2; D gene uncertain. This CDR3 is 13 amino acids long. Germline values: CDR1 SNHLY, CDR2 FYNNEI. The V and J ends lost 6 bases and 0 bases respectively, with 5 bases between them. The CDR3 here is CASRNSNTGELFF. The CDR3 DNA follows: TGTGCCAGCAGAAACTCGAACACCGGGGAGCTGTTTTTT.

CDR3 in amino acids: CAIRAGTSGRTGELFF. In DNA form, the CDR3 reads TGTGCCATCAGGGCCGGGACTAGCGGTCGAACCGGGGAGCTGTTTTTT. The J gene is TRBJ2-2, the V gene TRBV10-3; 11 nucleotides align to TRBD2. Germline trimming cut 6 bases from V and 5 bases from J; bases unmatched to any gene: 8. CDR3 length equals 16 residues. Per germline, CDR1 ENHRY and CDR2 SYGVKD.